The source of this T cell receptor beta chain is a study of blood T cell repertoires in COVID-19. Study-wide context: Acute and convalescent COVID-19 samples came from the United States, Italy and Spain.

V dropped 0 bases and J dropped 0 bases, with 9 bases sitting between them. CDR1 and CDR2 from the germline V gene are MNHEY and SVGAGI. This CDR3 region has 16 residues. Source study methods: Reference gene primer amplification yielded estimated nucleated cell counts. The protocol was immunoSEQ multiplex PCR, while the TCRdb copy is restricted to in-frame clones and leaves out a portion. V, J and clone size are those of that table, while D and trimming were read from the DNA. Here the sample spans approximately 100,000 clones, around 87% being singletons. Only one count was recorded for this clone. The TCR originated in a woman aged 25 to 39 with acute or convalescent COVID-19. The chain combines TRBV6-5 with TRBJ1-5; D is unclear. Material: peripheral blood. This chain's CDR3 is CASSYSSDTSNQPQHF. CDR3 coding DNA: TGTGCCAGCAGTTACTCATCTGACACTAGCAATCAGCCCCAGCATTTT.